This note documents a single T cell receptor (beta chain) sequence. Its antigen is undetermined. This entry comes from a study of OX40 agonist ivuxolimab in advanced cancers. The protocol was immunoSEQ multiplex PCR, while the TCRdb copy is restricted to in-frame clones and leaves out a portion. The sample yields more than 45,000 clones, around nine tenths seen once. General observations from the study: The study did not work out the antigen specificity of the expanded peripheral T cells. Circulating CD4+ and CD8+ T cells showed clonal expansion by week 6 at 0.1 to 3.0 mg/kg.

Germline values: CDR1 KGHSH, CDR2 LQKENI. The CDR3 sequence is 14 residues long. The junction had 7 bases not matched to a gene; V was cut back by 6 bases and J by 5 bases. The input for sequencing was CD4+ or CD8+ T cells sorted from blood, taken in a trial of the OX40 agonist ivuxolimab. This TCR derives from an adult with an advanced solid tumor such as melanoma, head and neck, liver or kidney cancer. This chain joins TRBV18 and TRBJ2-1; 7 nucleotides align to TRBD1. CDR3 DNA: TGTGCCAGCTCTCCCGGGACAGCACACAATGAGCAGTTCTTC. The encoded protein is CASSPGTAHNEQFF.